This TCR beta chain was recovered during a study of low-dose radiotherapy and immunotherapy resistance in tumors. The table lists this clonotype with many counts. Gene-specific TRAV and TRBV primers were used for first-strand cDNA, covering alpha and beta chains. TCR amplification ran approximately 22 PCR cycles using constant-region and V-primer adapter primers. TCRdb passed the reads through MiXCR, listing each CDR3 protein once. The sample contains tens of thousands of distinct CDR3 sequences, around a quarter of which appear only once. Documented time point: before trial treatment. Nivolumab, ipilimumab, aspirin, low-dose cyclophosphamide and low-dose radiotherapy were given to donors. The CDR3 totals 15 residues. CDR1 is SNHLY, CDR2 FYNNEI, per germline. Between the trimmed V and J ends, which lost 6 bases and 0 bases, there was a span of 12 bases.

The gene calls are TRBV2 and TRBJ2-4; the D is unclear. The TCR was taken from a male donor with rectosigmoid adenocarcinoma. Specimen: PBMCs, collected before treatment. The CDR3 protein is CASRADFIAKNIQYF. The CDR3 region has the DNA TGTGCCAGCAGGGCTGACTTCATAGCCAAAAACATTCAGTACTTC.